Shown below are 32 T cell receptor beta chains from a single sample sequenced in a study of cytomegalovirus exposure and HLA in healthy donors. The study ran its PCR with 60 Vbeta and 13 Jbeta primers. Clones were sequenced by immunoSEQ multiplex PCR, and TCRdb holds only the in-frame ones, with some missing. Of fewer than 150,000 clones in the sample, roughly two thirds were seen once. The specimen was PBMCs. Receptor source: a man between 18 and 35 years old in good health and CMV-seropositive.

The chain combines TRBV29-1 with TRBJ2-5, with 8 nucleotides matching TRBD1. V lost 7 bases, J lost 5 bases, and 15 bases stayed unmatched. The germline CDR1 and CDR2 sequences are SQVTM and ANQGSEA. The CDR3 spans 15 residues. The DNA for the CDR3 is TGCAGCGCTATGCCCCCAGGGGGCTCCCCGGAGACCCAGTACTTC. Protein product: CSAMPPGGSPETQYF. The full variable domain, in which reference TRBV29-1 and TRBJ2-5 provide the parts outside the CDR3, is SAVISQKPSRDICQRGTSLTIQCQVDSQVTMMFWYRQQPGQSLTLIATANQGSEATYESGFVIDKFPISRPNLTFSTLTVSNMSPEDSSIYLCSAMPPGGSPETQYFGPGTRLLVL.

The V and J genes are TRBV5-1 and TRBJ1-6, with 7 bases lining up with TRBD1. The CDR3 length is 16 residues. Germline V gene lookup returns CDR1 SGHRS and CDR2 YFSETQ. V shed 0 bases and J 7 bases; nucleotides not matched to a gene: 7. The CDR3 loop is CASSLDRQGGNSPLHF. For the CDR3, the DNA is TGCGCCAGCAGCTTGGATCGACAGGGCGGCAATTCACCCCTCCACTTT.

The V call is TRBV29-1, the J call TRBJ2-5, with D tentatively TRBD1 (6 bases). V was pared by 3 bases and J by 5 bases, with 10 bases between. The germline gives CDR1 SQVTM, CDR2 ANQGSEA. The CDR3 spans 12 residues. As DNA, the CDR3 is TGCAGCGTTGATTCTACAGGGGAGACCCAGTACTTC. As protein: CSVDSTGETQYF.

The chain links TRBV29-1 to TRBJ2-1, with TRBD2 matching 9 bases. Germline lookup yields CDR1 SQVTM and CDR2 ANQGSEA. Losses at the gene ends were 0 bases for V and 4 bases for J; bases not matched to a gene: 10. This CDR3 comprises 17 residues. CDR3 sequence: CSVEEGRSSGAYNEQFF. CDR3 coding DNA: TGCAGCGTTGAAGAGGGAAGATCTAGCGGGGCGTACAATGAGCAGTTCTTC.

This chain connects TRBV2 to TRBJ1-4; 10 bases match TRBD1. The CDR3 has 15 residues. Germline CDR1 SNHLY, CDR2 FYNNEI. Unmatched junction bases numbered 6, after V lost 4 bases and J lost 7 bases. The CDR3 sequence: CASSAFGTGAEKLFF. Here the CDR3 DNA reads TGTGCCAGCAGTGCATTTGGGACAGGGGCTGAAAAACTGTTTTTT. The whole variable domain, filled in from reference TRBV2 and TRBJ1-4, reads EPEVTQTPSHQVTQMGQEVILRCVPISNHLYFYWYRQILGQKVEFLVSFYNNEISEKSEIFDDQFSVERPDGSNFTLKIRSTKLEDSAMYFCASSAFGTGAEKLFFGSGTQLSVL.

The chain recombines TRBV7-9 with TRBJ1-1, with TRBD1 matching over 9 bases. This CDR3 is 14 amino acids long. V lost 1 base, J lost 6 bases, and 3 bases stayed unmatched. Germline V lookup: CDR1 SEHNR, CDR2 FQNEAQ (reference sequence). The CDR3 DNA reads as TGTGCCAGCAGCTTAGGGACAGGGGTTCCTGAAGCTTTCTTT. Protein sequence: CASSLGTGVPEAFF. The entire variable domain, with the rest obtained from reference TRBV7-9 and TRBJ1-1, is as follows: DTGVSQNPRHKITKRGQNVTFRCDPISEHNRLYWYRQTLGQGPEFLTYFQNEAQLEKSRLLSDRFSAERPKGSFSTLEIQRTEQGDSAMYLCASSLGTGVPEAFFGQGTRLTVV.

This clone was seen only a few times. The rearrangement joins TRBV28 to TRBJ1-2, with TRBD1 matching over 11 bases. The CDR3 runs 15 residues. With V trimmed by 1 base and J by 7 bases, 5 bases remained unmatched. CDR1 MDHEN and CDR2 SYDVKM come from the germline V gene. The CDR3 region has the DNA TGTGCCAGCAGTTTATCCCCTGGACAGGGGGCTGGCTACACCTTC. Its translation: CASSLSPGQGAGYTF.

This clone was observed a few times. CDR3 loop: CATSREFVGQTEKLFF. CDR3 nucleotides: TGTGCCACCAGCAGAGAATTTGTCGGACAGACTGAAAAACTGTTTTTT. This chain joins TRBV15 and TRBJ1-4, with a possible D match to TRBD1 (6 bases). V shed 0 bases and J shed 7 bases, with 15 bases lying between them. In germline, CDR1 is LNHNV, CDR2 YYDKDF (reference sequence). The CDR3 totals 16 residues.

The chain carries TRBV6-5 and TRBJ1-2; 9 bases map to TRBD1. The germline CDR1 and CDR2 sequences are MNHEY and SVGAGI. The length of the CDR3 is 15 residues. V lost 6 bases, J lost 5 bases, and 10 bases stayed unmatched. CDR3 in DNA: TGTGCCAGCAGAGGGACAGGGACCCTTTGGTATGGCTACACCTTC. Its protein is CASRGTGTLWYGYTF.

A few counts support this clone. The rearrangement links TRBV5-6 to TRBJ2-1; tentatively, D is TRBD1 (7 bases). The germline gives CDR1 SGHDT, CDR2 YYEEEE. The CDR3 is 16 residues long. V lost 4 bases and J lost 6, with 20 bases in between. CDR3 DNA sequence: TGTGCCAGCAGCCCCGCCGGGCAGGGGGGCTTCAATGAGCAGTTCTTC. Protein product: CASSPAGQGGFNEQFF.

V usage is TRBV4-2 and J usage is TRBJ1-1; maybe TRBD1 (5 bases). The ends were cut back, 0 bases at V and 4 bases at J, with 9 bases in the middle. Germline V gives CDR1 LGHNA, CDR2 YNFKEQ. The CDR3 loop spans 14 amino acids. The CDR3 DNA reads as TGTGCCAGCAGCCAAGATCATAGGGGCACTGAAGCTTTCTTT. Amino acid sequence: CASSQDHRGTEAFF.

The genes are TRBV21-1 and TRBJ2-7; TRBD1 is taken as the D call from the table, unchecked against the DNA. TRBV21-1 is reported as a pseudogene. This CDR3 spans 15 amino acids. The CDR3 sequence: CASSRTGQGDYEQYV. Here the CDR3 DNA reads TGTGCCAGCAGCAGAACGGGACAGGGTGACTACGAGCAGTACGTC.

The gene calls are TRBV5-1 and TRBJ1-6; D is uncertain. This CDR3 has 14 residues. Germline CDR1 SGHRS, CDR2 YFSETQ. The V gene lost 6 bases and the J gene lost 8 bases, with 15 bases spanning the gap. The CDR3 DNA reads as TGCGCCAGCATGGTCGGACTGGGCTATTCACCCCTCCACTTT. Residues: CASMVGLGYSPLHF.

This clone turned up a few times. This chain joins TRBV6-5 and TRBJ1-2, with 7 bases fitting TRBD1. J lost 1 base, V lost 7 bases, and 9 bases had no gene match. The CDR3 is 15 amino acids. The germline CDR1 and CDR2 sequences are MNHEY and SVGAGI. CDR3 in DNA: TGTGCCAGCACTCGAACAGGGGACCTTAACTATGGCTACACCTTC. It translates to CASTRTGDLNYGYTF.

The chain has TRBV15 and TRBJ1-6, with D unclear. Trimming removed 0 bases at V and 7 bases at J, with 13 bases between. Per the germline V gene, CDR1 is LNHNV and CDR2 is YYDKDF (reference sequence). CDR3 size: 16 residues. Written as DNA, the CDR3 is TGTGCCACCAGCAGAGATCGGAGGGCGGAGAATTCACCCCTCCACTTT. This gives the protein CATSRDRRAENSPLHF.

The J gene is TRBJ2-3, the V gene TRBV6-4, with D perhaps matching TRBD2 (5 bases). The CDR3 contains 14 residues. Germline-derived CDR1 and CDR2 are MRHNA and SNTAGT. V lost 3 bases to trimming and J lost 6 bases, with 13 bases between them. CDR3 in DNA: TGTGCCAGCAGTGAGTTCGGGGTAGAGGATACGCAGTATTTT. This gives the protein CASSEFGVEDTQYF.

The V gene is TRBV7-8, the J gene TRBJ1-2; D unresolved. V lost 1 base, J lost 1 base, and 7 bases lay in between. The CDR3 sequence is 14 residues long. In germline, CDR1 is SGHVS, CDR2 FQNEAQ. The CDR3 DNA sequence: TGTGCCAGCAGCTTAGACAGTTATAACTATGGCTACACCTTC. It translates to CASSLDSYNYGYTF.

The V call is TRBV29-1, the J call TRBJ1-4; 9 nucleotides line up with TRBD1. CDR1 and CDR2 (germline): SQVTM, ANQGSEA. The junction had 5 bases not matched to a gene; V was cut back by 3 bases and J by 6 bases. The CDR3 is 14 residues long. As DNA, the CDR3 is TGCAGCGTTGATCTGACAGGGGGGGATGAAAAACTGTTTTTT. It translates to CSVDLTGGDEKLFF.

This chain links TRBV2 with TRBJ1-4, with 7 bases lining up with TRBD1. Germline-derived CDR1 and CDR2 are SNHLY and FYNNEI. The CDR3 runs to 15 residues. The ends lost 6 bases at V and 8 bases at J; junction bases unmatched: 12. As DNA, the CDR3 is TGTGCCAGCAGAAAAACAGGGGCGCTAGGGGAAAAACTGTTTTTT. Translation: CASRKTGALGEKLFF. The variable domain in full, completed from reference TRBV2 and TRBJ1-4, reads EPEVTQTPSHQVTQMGQEVILRCVPISNHLYFYWYRQILGQKVEFLVSFYNNEISEKSEIFDDQFSVERPDGSNFTLKIRSTKLEDSAMYFCASRKTGALGEKLFFGSGTQLSVL.

CDR3 region: CASSIPTGGGETQYF. The CDR3 DNA sequence: TGCGCCAGCAGCATACCTACAGGGGGCGGGGAGACCCAGTACTTC. The chain couples TRBV5-1 to TRBJ2-5; 9 positions agree with TRBD1. Germline CDR1 reads SGHRS; CDR2 reads YFSETQ. The CDR3 contains 15 residues. The V segment lost 4 bases and the J segment 5 bases; nucleotides outside the gene matches: 9. Full variable domain (outside the CDR3, taken from reference TRBV5-1 and TRBJ2-5): KAGVTQTPRYLIKTRGQQVTLSCSPISGHRSVSWYQQTPGQGLQFLFEYFSETQRNKGNFPGRFSGRQFSNSRSEMNVSTLELGDSALYLCASSIPTGGGETQYFGPGTRLLVL.

This rearrangement joins TRBV27 to TRBJ2-1, with 15 bases matching TRBD2. V was clipped by 8 bases and J by 4 bases; unmatched bases: 6. Germline loops: CDR1 MNHEY, CDR2 SMNVEV (reference sequence). This CDR3 is 16 amino acids long. The CDR3 reads CASATGLAGGYNEQFF. CDR3 bases: TGTGCCAGCGCGACGGGACTAGCGGGGGGATACAATGAGCAGTTCTTC.

The V call is TRBV2, the J call TRBJ2-6; 9 bases map to TRBD1. The V gene end was trimmed by 5 bases and the J gene end by 0 bases; junction bases not matched to a gene: 2. Germline V gene data show CDR1 as SNHLY and CDR2 as FYNNEI. The CDR3 loop spans 16 amino acids. This CDR3 reads CASSLQGASGANVLTF. The CDR3 region has the DNA TGTGCCAGCAGTTTACAGGGGGCCTCTGGGGCCAACGTCCTGACTTTC.

The chain combines TRBV13 with TRBJ2-5, with 8 bases lining up with TRBD2. With 5 bases clipped from V and 5 bases from J, the junction kept 7 bases outside the gene matches. Germline V gene sequence: CDR1 PRHDT, CDR2 FYEKMQ (reference sequence). The CDR3 is made up of 14 amino acids. CDR3 loop: CASSLGGAWETQYF. The CDR3 region has the DNA TGTGCCAGCAGCCTCGGGGGGGCCTGGGAGACCCAGTACTTC.

This chain joins TRBV7-9 and TRBJ1-1; tentative D call: TRBD1 (5 bases). This CDR3 region has 15 residues. The V gene's germline CDR1 is SEHNR and CDR2 FQNEAQ (reference sequence). Trimming removed 2 bases from V and 3 bases from J, with 13 bases in between. CDR3 region: CASSLFAGSDTEAFF. The CDR3 nucleotides read TGTGCCAGCAGCTTATTTGCAGGGTCTGACACTGAAGCTTTCTTT. Together with reference TRBV7-9 and TRBJ1-1, the CDR3 gives the full variable domain: DTGVSQNPRHKITKRGQNVTFRCDPISEHNRLYWYRQTLGQGPEFLTYFQNEAQLEKSRLLSDRFSAERPKGSFSTLEIQRTEQGDSAMYLCASSLFAGSDTEAFFGQGTRLTVV.

The J gene is TRBJ2-1, the V gene TRBV29-1; no clear D. This CDR3 is 13 amino acids long. The V end was cut by 2 bases, the J end by 0 bases, with 5 bases between. The germline gives CDR1 SQVTM, CDR2 ANQGSEA. CDR3 bases: TGCAGCGTTGAACTGTACTCCTACAATGAGCAGTTCTTC. Translation gives CSVELYSYNEQFF.

The chain recombines TRBV30 with TRBJ1-2; TRBD1 matches 8 bases. The CDR3 is made up of 13 amino acids. With 3 bases clipped from V and 4 bases from J, the junction kept 4 bases outside the gene matches. Per germline, CDR1 GTSNPN and CDR2 SVGIG (reference sequence). The CDR3 DNA is TGTGCCTGGAGCGATACAGGGGGCTATGGCTACACCTTC. It translates to CAWSDTGGYGYTF.

V usage is TRBV7-6 and J usage is TRBJ2-5; TRBD1 agrees at 9 bases. Germline loops: CDR1 SGHVS, CDR2 FNYEAQ. The CDR3 contains 15 residues. V trimming: 2 bases; J trimming: 5 bases; junction bases outside the gene matches: 6. Written as DNA, the CDR3 is TGTGCCAGCAGCTTAAACACAGGGGGCCTTGAGACCCAGTACTTC. Amino acid sequence: CASSLNTGGLETQYF. Drawing the rest from reference TRBV7-6 and TRBJ2-5, the complete variable domain is GAGVSQSPRYKVTKRGQDVALRCDPISGHVSLYWYRQALGQGPEFLTYFNYEAQQDKSGLPNDRFSAERPEGSISTLTIQRTEQRDSAMYRCASSLNTGGLETQYFGPGTRLLVL.

This clone showed up just a few times. The chain uses TRBV4-2 and TRBJ1-5; D uncertain. This CDR3 is built from 15 residues. Germline values: CDR1 LGHNA, CDR2 YNFKEQ. V was shortened by 5 bases and J by 3 bases, with 14 bases between the two germline ends. The CDR3 sequence: CASSYTGSDNQPQHF. CDR3 in DNA: TGTGCCAGCAGCTACACGGGGTCGGACAATCAGCCCCAGCATTTT.

This clone was seen just once. This chain links TRBV5-1 with TRBJ2-1; TRBD2 agrees at 15 bases. V dropped 4 bases and J dropped 7; count of bases not matched to a gene: 6. Germline V gene lookup returns CDR1 SGHRS and CDR2 YFSETQ. The CDR3 contains 16 residues. CDR3: CASSRGLAGGVNEQFF. CDR3 coding DNA: TGCGCCAGCAGCCGGGGACTAGCGGGAGGTGTAAATGAGCAGTTCTTC.

The chain joins TRBV11-3 to TRBJ1-1, with TRBD1 matching 7 bases. This CDR3 spans 14 amino acids. Per the germline V gene, CDR1 is SGHNT and CDR2 is YENEEA. J was trimmed by 1 base and V by 3 bases; bases with no gene match: 2. The CDR3 DNA reads TGTGCCAGCAGCTTTACAGGGGAGAACACTGAAGCTTTCTTT. Translation gives CASSFTGENTEAFF.

This chain's CDR3 is CASTTQANTEAFF. The CDR3 DNA reads TGTGCCAGTACGACACAGGCGAACACTGAAGCTTTCTTT. The chain links TRBV19 to TRBJ1-1, with D perhaps matching TRBD1 (5 bases). From germline, CDR1 is LNHDA and CDR2 SQIVND (reference sequence). V was clipped by 7 bases and J by 1 base, with 10 bases between them. CDR3 length: 13 residues. Supplemented by reference TRBV19 and TRBJ1-1, the full variable domain reads DGGITQSPKYLFRKEGQNVTLSCEQNLNHDAMYWYRQDPGQGLRLIYYSQIVNDFQKGDIAEGYSVSREKKESFPLTVTSAQKNPTAFYLCASTTQANTEAFFGQGTRLTVV.

This clone was counted a few times. V usage is TRBV9 and J usage is TRBJ2-3; 10 nucleotides agree with TRBD2. In germline, CDR1 is SGDLS, CDR2 YYNGEE. Unmatched junction bases numbered 4, after V lost 0 bases and J lost 6 bases. There are 15 residues in the CDR3. Here the CDR3 DNA reads TGTGCCAGCAGCGTAGTACTAGCGGGGTATGATACGCAGTATTTT. This codes for CASSVVLAGYDTQYF.